This paragraph reports one T cell receptor beta chain. This record belongs to a study of OX40 agonist ivuxolimab in advanced cancers. This CDR3 is 16 amino acids long. The germline CDR1 and CDR2 sequences are SGHRS and YFSETQ. The junction had 5 bases not matched to a gene; V was cut back by 2 bases and J by 1 base. Libraries were prepared by immunoSEQ multiplex PCR; TCRdb keeps only in-frame clonotypes and omits some of them. The repertoire holds over 80,000 clones, with about 90% as singletons. The source was CD4+ or CD8+ T cells sorted from blood, collected in a trial of the OX40 agonist ivuxolimab. The chain has TRBV5-1 and TRBJ2-5; 10 positions agree with TRBD2. The sequence derives from an adult with an advanced solid tumor such as melanoma, head and neck, liver or kidney cancer. The DNA of the CDR3 is TGCGCCAGCAGCTTAATAGCGGGGGGCTCCCAAGAGACCCAGTACTTC. This sequence encodes CASSLIAGGSQETQYF.